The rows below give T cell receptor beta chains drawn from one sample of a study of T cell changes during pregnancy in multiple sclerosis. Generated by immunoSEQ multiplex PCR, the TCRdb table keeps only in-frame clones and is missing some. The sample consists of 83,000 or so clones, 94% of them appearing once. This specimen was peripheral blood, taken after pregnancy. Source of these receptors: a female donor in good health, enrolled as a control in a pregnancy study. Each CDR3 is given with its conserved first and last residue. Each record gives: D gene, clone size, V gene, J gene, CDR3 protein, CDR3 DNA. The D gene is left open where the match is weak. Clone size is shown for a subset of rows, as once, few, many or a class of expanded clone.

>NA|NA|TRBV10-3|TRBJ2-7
CAISENPAGAGEQYF
TGTGCCATCAGTGAGAATCCGGCAGGGGCCGGGGAGCAGTACTTC
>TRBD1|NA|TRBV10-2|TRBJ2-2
CASSETRQGPTGELFF
TGCGCCAGCAGTGAGACCCGACAGGGCCCCACCGGGGAGCTGTTTTTT
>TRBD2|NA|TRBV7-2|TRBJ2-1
CASSPTSGRLYNEQFF
TGTGCCAGCAGCCCGACTAGCGGGAGGCTCTACAATGAGCAGTTCTTC
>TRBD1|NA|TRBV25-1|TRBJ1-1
CASSFSGQGTTEAFF
TGTGCCAGCAGTTTTTCGGGACAGGGCACCACTGAAGCTTTCTTT
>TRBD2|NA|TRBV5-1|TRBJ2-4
CASAFLGGLAGDRTKNIQYF
TGCGCCAGCGCATTCTTAGGGGGACTAGCGGGAGACCGGACCAAAAACATTCAGTACTTC
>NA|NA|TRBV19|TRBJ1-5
CASSIVGFNQPQHF
TGTGCCAGTAGTATAGTGGGCTTCAATCAGCCCCAGCATTTT
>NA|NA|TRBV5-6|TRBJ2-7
CASSLGSSGLPYEQYF
TGTGCCAGCAGCTTGGGAAGTAGCGGACTCCCTTACGAGCAGTACTTC
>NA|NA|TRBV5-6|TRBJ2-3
CASSLVSDTQYF
TGTGCCAGCAGCTTGGTCTCAGATACGCAGTATTTT
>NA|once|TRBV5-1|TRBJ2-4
CASSPGRGEGAKNIQYF
TGCGCCAGCAGCCCCGGTAGGGGGGAGGGAGCCAAAAACATTCAGTACTTC
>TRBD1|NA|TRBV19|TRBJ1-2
CASSMGQIPVYGYTF
TGTGCCAGTAGTATGGGACAGATTCCGGTCTATGGCTACACCTTC
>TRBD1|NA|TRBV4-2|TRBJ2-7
CASSQDGGSGTGLYEQYF
TGTGCCAGCAGCCAAGACGGGGGGTCCGGGACAGGGCTTTACGAGCAGTACTTC
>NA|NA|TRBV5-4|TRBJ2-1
CASSRYGGEQFF
TGTGCCAGCAGCAGATACGGCGGTGAGCAGTTCTTC
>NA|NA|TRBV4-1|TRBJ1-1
CASSQESEMNTEAFF
TGCGCCAGCAGCCAAGAGTCGGAGATGAACACTGAAGCTTTCTTT
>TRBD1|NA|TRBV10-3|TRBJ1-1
CAISPGTGGEAFF
TGTGCCATCAGTCCCGGGACAGGGGGCGAGGCTTTCTTT
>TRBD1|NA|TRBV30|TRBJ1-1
CAWSVREGLGQGLKRAFF
TGTGCCTGGAGTGTACGGGAGGGATTAGGACAGGGGCTTAAAAGGGCTTTCTTT
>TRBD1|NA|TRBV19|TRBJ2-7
CASSMGTANQPPYEQYF
TGTGCCAGTAGTATGGGGACAGCTAACCAACCTCCCTACGAGCAGTACTTC
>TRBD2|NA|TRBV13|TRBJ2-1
CASSRLAGTYNEQFF
TGTGCCAGCAGCCGCCTAGCGGGCACCTACAATGAGCAGTTCTTC
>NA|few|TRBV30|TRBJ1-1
CAWSVGSEAFF
TGTGCCTGGAGTGTGGGCAGTGAAGCTTTCTTT
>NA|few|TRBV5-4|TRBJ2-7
CASSLGQGLYEQYF
TGTGCCAGCAGCTTGGGTCAGGGGTTATACGAGCAGTACTTC
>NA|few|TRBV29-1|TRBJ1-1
CSVTRDSMNTEAFF
TGCAGCGTAACAAGAGACTCCATGAACACTGAAGCTTTCTTT
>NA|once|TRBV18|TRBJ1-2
CASSPLGGRGYTF
TGTGCCAGCTCACCACTGGGGGGGCGAGGCTACACCTTC
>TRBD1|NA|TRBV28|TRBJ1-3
CASAGTGYSGNTIYF
TGTGCCAGTGCGGGGACAGGGTATTCTGGAAACACCATATATTTT
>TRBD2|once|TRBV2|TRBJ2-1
CASMKGTSGPPYNEQFF
TGTGCCAGCATGAAGGGGACTAGCGGGCCTCCCTACAATGAGCAGTTCTTC
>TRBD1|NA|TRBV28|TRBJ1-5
CASSLLQGDSQPQHF
TGTGCCAGCAGTTTATTACAGGGGGATTCTCAGCCCCAGCATTTT
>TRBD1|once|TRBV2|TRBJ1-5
CASSVWAGGNQPQHF
TGTGCCAGCAGTGTTTGGGCAGGGGGAAATCAGCCCCAGCATTTT
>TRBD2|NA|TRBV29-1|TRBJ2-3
CSVSGGPTDTQYF
TGCAGCGTTAGCGGGGGACCCACAGATACGCAGTATTTT
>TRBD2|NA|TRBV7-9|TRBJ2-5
CASSLVTASGRGTQYF
TGTGCCAGCAGCTTAGTGACGGCTAGCGGGAGGGGGACCCAGTACTTC
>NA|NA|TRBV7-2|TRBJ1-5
CASSLGRVQPQHF
TGTGCCAGCAGCTTAGGGAGGGTTCAGCCCCAGCATTTT
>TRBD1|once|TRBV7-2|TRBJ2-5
CASSILGTGNLETQYF
TGTGCCAGCAGCATACTCGGGACAGGGAATCTGGAGACCCAGTACTTC
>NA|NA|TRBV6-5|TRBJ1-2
CASSYSGQNYGYTF
TGTGCCAGCAGTTACTCGGGGCAGAACTATGGCTACACCTTC
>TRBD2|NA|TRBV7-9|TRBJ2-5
CASSLAGVGGRSQETQYF
TGTGCCAGCAGCTTAGCCGGCGTGGGCGGGAGATCCCAAGAGACCCAGTACTTC